These 31 T cell receptor beta chains share one sample of origin, sequenced in a study of shared clonotypes between healthy human individuals (dated by TCRdb to the early 2020s). The library came from the immunoSEQ multiplex PCR assay. Not all clones reach the TCRdb copy of this immuneACCESS table, which keeps in-frame sequences only. Checked studies attribute under half of the gap to unresolved V genes and leave the rest unexplained. The sample table holds roughly 2.1 million clones, of which roughly 91% were seen once. The ten biggest clones cover about 1.5% of the sample. CD8 naive samples consisted of CD45RO-negative cells that were positively selected for CCR7, yielding a CD45RA+CCR7+ population without TemRA cells. The sample was naive CD8+ T cells from PBMCs. Interpreted using the paper, the cell subset or site label stands for: CD45RA+CCR7+. The receptors were sampled from a man younger than 30 in good health. Some clones in this sample may be carry-over from other donors' samples.

Only one count was recorded for this clone. This sequence joins TRBV13 and TRBJ2-2; D tentatively fits TRBD1 or TRBD2 (5 bases each). Germline V gene sequence: CDR1 PRHDT, CDR2 FYEKMQ (reference sequence). With 2 bases removed from V and 3 bases from J, the gap between germline ends came to 7 bases. The CDR3 runs to 14 residues. The CDR3 loop reads CASSLRGDTGELFF. For the CDR3, the DNA is TGTGCCAGCAGCTTACGAGGGGACACCGGGGAGCTGTTTTTT. Combining the CDR3 with reference TRBV13 and TRBJ2-2 gives the whole variable domain AAGVIQSPRHLIKEKRETATLKCYPIPRHDTVYWYQQGPGQDPQFLISFYEKMQSDKGSIPDRFSAQQFSDYHSELNMSSLELGDSALYFCASSLRGDTGELFFGEGSRLTVL.

The chain couples TRBV7-9 to TRBJ2-5, with TRBD1 matching over 8 bases. This CDR3 contains 15 residues. CDR1 is SEHNR, CDR2 FQNEAQ, per germline (reference sequence). The ends lost 4 bases at V and 2 bases at J; junction bases unmatched: 6. This chain's CDR3 is CASSSRDRQQETQYF. DNA for the CDR3: TGTGCCAGCAGCTCGAGGGACAGGCAACAAGAGACCCAGTACTTC.

As for this clone: Other DNA sequences in the sample encode the same CDR3. The chain combines TRBV28 with TRBJ2-7, with D possibly being TRBD2 (5 bases). Germline V gene lookup returns CDR1 MDHEN and CDR2 SYDVKM. V dropped 6 bases and J dropped 2 bases, with 11 bases sitting between them. The CDR3 extends over 13 amino acids. This CDR3 reads CASSPFGAYEQYF. CDR3 DNA: TGTGCCAGCAGCCCCTTCGGGGCCTACGAGCAGTACTTC.

The V gene is TRBV14, the J gene TRBJ1-2; tentative D call: TRBD1 (5 bases). The V gene lost 4 bases and the J gene lost 5 bases, with 23 bases spanning the gap. Germline-derived CDR1 and CDR2 are SGHDN and FVKESK. The CDR3 length is 17 residues. The CDR3 nucleotides read TGTGCCAGCAGCCGAGGATCGACAGACAGAGTGGGTTATGGCTACACCTTC. Its translation: CASSRGSTDRVGYGYTF.

This chain links TRBV7-9 with TRBJ2-5, with D perhaps TRBD1 (5 bases). The better agreement between TRBJ2-7 and the DNA end casts doubt on the J call. CDR1 and CDR2 from the germline V gene are SEHNR and FQNEAQ (reference sequence). The CDR3 sequence is 13 residues long. For the CDR3, the DNA is TGTGCCAGCAGCACCCAGGGTGCCTACGAGCAGTACTTC. Protein sequence: CASSTQGAYEQYF.

The DNA for the CDR3 is TGTGCCAGCAGCTTGGGGGTTTTATTTAACACTGAAGCTTTCTTT. This codes for CASSLGVLFNTEAFF. The chain links TRBV11-2 to TRBJ1-1, with a weak D call TRBD1 (5 bases). The CDR3 is made up of 15 amino acids. With 3 bases removed from V and 2 bases from J, the gap between germline ends came to 13 bases. Germline-derived CDR1 and CDR2 are SGHAT and FQNNGV. Full variable domain (outside the CDR3, taken from reference TRBV11-2 and TRBJ1-1): EAGVAQSPRYKIIEKRQSVAFWCNPISGHATLYWYQQILGQGPKLLIQFQNNGVVDDSQLPKDRFSAERLKGVDSTLKIQPAKLEDSAVYLCASSLGVLFNTEAFFGQGTRLTVV.

This chain uses TRBV28 with TRBJ2-1; possible D gene TRBD2, 5 bases. The CDR3 is 14 amino acids. Trimming removed 6 bases at V and 4 bases at J, with 13 bases between. Germline lookup yields CDR1 MDHEN and CDR2 SYDVKM. The CDR3 sequence: CASSQDRDYNEQFF. The CDR3 coding sequence is TGTGCCAGCAGCCAAGACCGGGATTACAATGAGCAGTTCTTC.

The rearrangement joins TRBV12-5 to TRBJ1-1; tentatively, D is TRBD1 (5 bases). The CDR3 runs to 14 residues. Germline loops: CDR1 LGHNT, CDR2 FRNRAP. V was shortened by 1 base and J by 1 base, with 7 bases between the two germline ends. The CDR3, as DNA: TGTGCTAGTGGTTTGGGGACAACGAACACTGAAGCTTTCTTT. Its translation is CASGLGTTNTEAFF. Full variable domain (remainder filled in from reference TRBV12-5 and TRBJ1-1): DARVTQTPRHKVTEMGQEVTMRCQPILGHNTVFWYRQTMMQGLELLAYFRNRAPLDDSGMPKDRFSAEMPDATLATLKIQPSEPRDSAVYFCASGLGTTNTEAFFGQGTRLTVV.

The chain couples TRBV15 to TRBJ1-5; D perhaps matches TRBD1 (6 bases). The CDR3 covers 14 residues. Per germline, CDR1 LNHNV and CDR2 YYDKDF (reference sequence). Trimming cost V 5 bases and J 2 bases, with 10 bases left between them. The CDR3 loop is CATSRTAGNQPQHF. CDR3 nucleotide sequence: TGTGCCACCAGCCGGACAGCTGGCAATCAGCCCCAGCATTTT.

This clone occurred once. This CDR3 reads CASSHAYHEQYF. DNA for the CDR3: TGTGCCAGCAGCCACGCTTACCACGAGCAGTACTTC. The V and J genes are TRBV11-2 and TRBJ2-7, with D hard to call. CDR1 is SGHAT and CDR2 is FQNNGV in the germline V gene. Trimming shortened V by 5 bases and J by 5 bases, and 10 bases separated the two germline ends. There are 12 residues in the CDR3.

V gene TRBV7-2 combines with J gene TRBJ2-1, with 8 bases aligning to TRBD1. Germline trimming cut 5 bases from V and 6 bases from J; bases unmatched to any gene: 9. Germline V gives CDR1 SGHTA, CDR2 FQGNSA. The length of the CDR3 is 15 residues. The CDR3 sequence: CASSPRTGLSNEQFF. The DNA for the CDR3 is TGTGCCAGCAGCCCCCGGACAGGGCTTAGCAATGAGCAGTTCTTC.

The V call is TRBV10-3, the J call TRBJ2-3; tentative D call: TRBD1 (5 bases). The length of the CDR3 is 16 residues. With 6 bases removed from V and 0 bases from J, the gap between germline ends came to 16 bases. Germline V lookup: CDR1 ENHRY, CDR2 SYGVKD. CDR3 region: CAIRSLQAASTDTQYF. The CDR3 nucleotides are TGTGCCATCAGATCTCTACAGGCCGCTAGCACAGATACGCAGTATTTT.

As to this clone: The sample holds other DNA sequences that translate to the same CDR3. The chain has TRBV27 and TRBJ2-7, with D possibly being TRBD1 (6 bases). The ends were cut back, 5 bases at V and 2 bases at J, with 10 bases in the middle. There are 13 residues in the CDR3. Germline CDR1 MNHEY, CDR2 SMNVEV (reference sequence). The CDR3 DNA reads TGTGCCAGCAGTCTACAGGGACCCTACGAGCAGTACTTC. It yields the protein CASSLQGPYEQYF.

The chain has TRBV29-1 and TRBJ1-4; 9 bases map to TRBD1. The germline V gene has CDR1 SQVTM and CDR2 ANQGSEA. V lost 1 base and J lost 8; bases outside the gene matches: 2. The CDR3 sequence is 13 residues long. The CDR3 protein is CSVEGTGEEKLFF. As DNA, the CDR3 is TGCAGCGTTGAAGGGACAGGGGAGGAAAAACTGTTTTTT.

The CDR3 nucleotides are TGTGCCAGCAGGAGCGGGCCTGAGCAGTTCTTC. Translation: CASRSGPEQFF. The J gene is TRBJ2-1, the V gene TRBV25-1, with D perhaps TRBD2 (6 bases). Germline loops: CDR1 MGHDK, CDR2 SYGVNS. The CDR3 totals 11 residues. The ends were cut back, 6 bases at V and 9 bases at J, with 9 bases in the middle. Together with reference TRBV25-1 and TRBJ2-1, the CDR3 gives the full variable domain: EADIYQTPRYLVIGTGKKITLECSQTMGHDKMYWYQQDPGMELHLIHYSYGVNSTEKGDLSSESTVSRIRTEHFPLTLESARPSHTSQYLCASRSGPEQFFGPGTRLTVL.

The chain has TRBV5-6 and TRBJ2-5, with TRBD1 matching 7 bases. This CDR3 region has 15 residues. CDR1 and CDR2 (germline): SGHDT, YYEEEE. J was trimmed by 4 bases and V by 3 bases; bases with no gene match: 9. The CDR3 protein is CASSSGTASGETQYF. The CDR3 nucleotides are TGTGCCAGCAGCTCAGGGACAGCCTCTGGAGAGACCCAGTACTTC.

J is TRBJ1-1 and V is TRBV27; D remains unclear. Trimming left V 6 bases short and J 0 bases short, with 11 bases between. The germline V gene has CDR1 MNHEY and CDR2 SMNVEV (reference sequence). The CDR3 is 14 residues long. The CDR3 protein is CASSPSFLNTEAFF. CDR3 DNA sequence: TGTGCCAGCAGCCCGAGTTTCTTGAACACTGAAGCTTTCTTT.

This chain uses TRBV28 with TRBJ2-7; D possibly corresponds to TRBD2 (6 bases). With 6 bases removed from V and 2 bases from J, the gap between germline ends came to 20 bases. CDR1 MDHEN and CDR2 SYDVKM come from the germline V gene. The CDR3 extends over 16 amino acids. CDR3 DNA: TGTGCCAGCAGGCCAGATTTGGGAGGCTATGCCTACGAGCAGTACTTC. As protein: CASRPDLGGYAYEQYF.

The chain is built from TRBV10-1 and TRBJ1-1; TRBD1 might be the D (5 bases). The germline V and J ends were trimmed by 5 bases and 7 bases, with 11 bases remaining between them. The CDR3 sequence is 12 residues long. CDR1 is WNHNN and CDR2 is SYGVQD in the germline V gene (reference sequence). Here the CDR3 reads CASSKTVGEAFF. The CDR3 DNA sequence: TGCGCCAGCAGTAAGACAGTAGGTGAAGCTTTCTTT.

This sequence joins TRBV15 and TRBJ2-1; 8 bases fit TRBD1. V lost 6 bases and J lost 8; bases outside the gene matches: 6. Germline CDR1 and CDR2: LNHNV and YYDKDF (reference sequence). The CDR3 is 13 amino acids. CDR3 loop: CATSWTGLDEQFF. In nucleotides, the CDR3 is TGTGCCACCAGTTGGACAGGGTTAGATGAGCAGTTCTTC. Drawing the rest from reference TRBV15 and TRBJ2-1, the complete variable domain is DAMVIQNPRYQVTQFGKPVTLSCSQTLNHNVMYWYQQKSSQAPKLLFHYYDKDFNNEADTPDNFQSRRPNTSFCFLDIRSPGLGDTAMYLCATSWTGLDEQFFGPGTRLTVL.

This rearrangement joins TRBV13 to TRBJ2-7; 10 nucleotides agree with TRBD2. Germline lookup yields CDR1 PRHDT and CDR2 FYEKMQ (reference sequence). This CDR3 is built from 14 residues. Trimming removed 5 bases from V and 5 bases from J; junction bases left unmatched: 6. This chain's CDR3 is CASSPGLAFNEQYF. CDR3 in DNA: TGTGCCAGCAGCCCGGGACTAGCGTTCAACGAGCAGTACTTC.

The V gene is TRBV10-3, the J gene TRBJ2-1; 7 nucleotides line up with TRBD2. V lost 0 bases and J lost 4; bases outside the gene matches: 6. The CDR3 covers 16 residues. Germline V lookup: CDR1 ENHRY, CDR2 SYGVKD. The CDR3: CAISESRLAAYNEQFF. CDR3 sequence (DNA): TGTGCCATCAGTGAGTCGAGGCTAGCGGCATACAATGAGCAGTTCTTC.

Regarding this clone: Other nucleotide sequences from this sample produce the same CDR3. The chain combines TRBV13 with TRBJ2-7, with 10 bases fitting TRBD1. This CDR3 has 15 amino acids. V was clipped by 2 bases and J by 1 base; unmatched bases: 2. Germline CDR1 and CDR2: PRHDT and FYEKMQ (reference sequence). The CDR3 sequence: CASSLPGQGSYEQYF. In DNA form, the CDR3 reads TGTGCCAGCAGCTTACCGGGACAGGGGTCCTACGAGCAGTACTTC.

V is TRBV29-1 and J is TRBJ2-2; TRBD2 is a possible D gene (6 bases). CDR3 length equals 13 residues. Trimming left V 3 bases short and J 3 bases short, with 8 bases between. Germline lookup yields CDR1 SQVTM and CDR2 ANQGSEA. The CDR3 loop is CSVDGGDTGELFF. CDR3 sequence (DNA): TGCAGCGTTGATGGCGGGGACACCGGGGAGCTGTTTTTT.

J is TRBJ2-3 and V is TRBV18; D remains ambiguous. The CDR3 length is 14 residues. Germline lookup yields CDR1 KGHSH and CDR2 LQKENI. V lost 3 bases and J 4 bases, leaving 11 bases between the germline ends. The CDR3 is CASSPDRAADTQYF. DNA of the CDR3: TGTGCCAGCTCACCTGATAGGGCAGCAGATACGCAGTATTTT. Variable domain in full (rest from reference TRBV18 and TRBJ2-3): NAGVMQNPRHLVRRRGQEARLRCSPMKGHSHVYWYRQLPEEGLKFMVYLQKENIIDESGMPKERFSAEFPKEGPSILRIQQVVRGDSAAYFCASSPDRAADTQYFGPGTRLTVL.

The CDR3 protein is CASSRDRGNIDTQYF. In DNA form, the CDR3 reads TGCGCCAGCAGCCGCGACAGGGGCAACATAGATACGCAGTATTTT. The chain is built from TRBV4-1 and TRBJ2-3, with 8 bases matching TRBD1. With 4 bases clipped from V and 5 bases from J, the junction kept 8 bases outside the gene matches. CDR1 is MGHRA and CDR2 is YSYEKL in the germline V gene. CDR3 length: 15 amino acids.

This chain joins TRBV10-3 and TRBJ2-7; D unresolved. Germline assignment: CDR1 ENHRY and CDR2 SYGVKD. This CDR3 is 14 amino acids long. The germline V and J ends were trimmed by 0 bases and 5 bases, with 11 bases remaining between them. The DNA of the CDR3 is TGTGCCATCAGTGAGTCGGCAACCCGTAACGAGCAGTACTTC. Translating gives CAISESATRNEQYF.

The chain is built from TRBV7-9 and TRBJ2-7, with 10 bases aligning to TRBD2. There are 15 residues in the CDR3. The germline gives CDR1 SEHNR, CDR2 FQNEAQ (reference sequence). J was trimmed by 2 bases and V by 3 bases; bases with no gene match: 4. CDR3 sequence reads: CASSFGLAGAYEQYF. The CDR3 DNA follows: TGTGCCAGCAGCTTCGGCCTAGCGGGAGCCTACGAGCAGTACTTC.

The chain recombines TRBV7-9 with TRBJ1-2; D gene ambiguous. Germline loops: CDR1 SEHNR, CDR2 FQNEAQ (reference sequence). V shed 6 bases and J shed 0 bases, with 14 bases lying between them. The CDR3 runs 15 residues. The CDR3 DNA is TGTGCCAGCAGTCCCCCCCGGACGCCTAACTATGGCTACACCTTC. As protein: CASSPPRTPNYGYTF. Full variable domain (outside the CDR3, taken from reference TRBV7-9 and TRBJ1-2): DTGVSQNPRHKITKRGQNVTFRCDPISEHNRLYWYRQTLGQGPEFLTYFQNEAQLEKSRLLSDRFSAERPKGSFSTLEIQRTEQGDSAMYLCASSPPRTPNYGYTFGSGTRLTVV.

The genes are TRBV7-9 and TRBJ2-5; the D gene could be TRBD1 or TRBD2 (7 bases each). The CDR3 totals 17 residues. V lost 7 bases and J lost 4, with 25 bases in between. CDR1 is SEHNR, CDR2 FQNEAQ, per germline (reference sequence). CDR3 bases: TGTGCCAGCACCGAAGGCGGGGAGGGGGCGTCTCGAGAGACCCAGTACTTC. Translating it yields CASTEGGEGASRETQYF.

V usage is TRBV28 and J usage is TRBJ2-1, with 7 bases matching TRBD1. Germline lookup yields CDR1 MDHEN and CDR2 SYDVKM. V shed 3 bases and J 8 bases; nucleotides not matched to a gene: 10. This CDR3 is built from 15 residues. DNA for the CDR3: TGTGCCAGCAGTTTTGTGACAGGGACAATCCATGAGCAGTTCTTC. Translating it yields CASSFVTGTIHEQFF.